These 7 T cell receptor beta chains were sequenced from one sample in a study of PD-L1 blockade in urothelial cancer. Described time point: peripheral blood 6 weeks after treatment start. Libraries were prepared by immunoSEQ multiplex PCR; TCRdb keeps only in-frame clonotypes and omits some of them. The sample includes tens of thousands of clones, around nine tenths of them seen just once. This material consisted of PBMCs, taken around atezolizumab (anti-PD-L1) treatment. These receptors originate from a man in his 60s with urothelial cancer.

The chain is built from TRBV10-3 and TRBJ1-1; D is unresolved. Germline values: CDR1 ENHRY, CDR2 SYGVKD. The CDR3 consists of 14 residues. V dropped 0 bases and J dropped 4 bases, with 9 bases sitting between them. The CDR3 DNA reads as TGTGCCATCAGTGAGTCCGAGGTTGTCACTGAAGCTTTCTTT. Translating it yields CAISESEVVTEAFF.

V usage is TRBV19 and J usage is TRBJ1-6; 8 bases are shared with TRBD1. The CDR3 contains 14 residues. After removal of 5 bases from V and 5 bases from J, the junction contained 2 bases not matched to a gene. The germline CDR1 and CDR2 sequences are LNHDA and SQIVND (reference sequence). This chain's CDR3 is CASSLDRDNSPLHF. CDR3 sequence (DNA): TGTGCCAGTAGTCTGGACAGGGATAATTCACCCCTCCACTTT.

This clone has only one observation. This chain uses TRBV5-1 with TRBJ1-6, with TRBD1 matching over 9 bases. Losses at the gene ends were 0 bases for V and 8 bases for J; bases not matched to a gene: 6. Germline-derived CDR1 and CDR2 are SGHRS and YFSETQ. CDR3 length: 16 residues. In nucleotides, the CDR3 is TGCGCCAGCAGCTTGGCCGTGGGACAGGGTGATTCACCCCTCCACTTT. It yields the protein CASSLAVGQGDSPLHF.

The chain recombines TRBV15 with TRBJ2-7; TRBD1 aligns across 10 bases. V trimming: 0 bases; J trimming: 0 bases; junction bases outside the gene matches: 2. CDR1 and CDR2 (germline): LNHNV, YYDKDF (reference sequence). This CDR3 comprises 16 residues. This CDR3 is CATSRERTGGSYEQYF. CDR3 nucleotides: TGTGCCACCAGCAGAGAACGGACAGGGGGCTCCTACGAGCAGTACTTC.

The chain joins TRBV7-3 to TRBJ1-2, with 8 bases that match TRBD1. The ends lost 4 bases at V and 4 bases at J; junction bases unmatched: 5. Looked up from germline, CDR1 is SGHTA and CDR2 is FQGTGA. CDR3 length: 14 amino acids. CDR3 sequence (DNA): TGTGCCAGCAGCTCAGGACAGGGCTTCTATGGCTACACCTTC. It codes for CASSSGQGFYGYTF.

CDR3: CASSGRGGSFYNEQFF. CDR3 sequence (DNA): TGTGCCAGCAGCGGACGCGGGGGGAGTTTCTACAATGAGCAGTTCTTC. V is TRBV21-1 and J is TRBJ2-1; the table's D call of TRBD2 was not tested on the DNA. TRBV21-1 is a known pseudogene. This CDR3 region has 16 residues.

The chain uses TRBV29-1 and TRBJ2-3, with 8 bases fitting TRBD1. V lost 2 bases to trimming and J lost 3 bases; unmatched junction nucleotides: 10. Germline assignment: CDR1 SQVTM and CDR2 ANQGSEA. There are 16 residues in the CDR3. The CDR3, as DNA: TGCAGCGTTGAATCAACAGGGGGTTTGAGGACAGATACGCAGTATTTT. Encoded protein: CSVESTGGLRTDTQYF.